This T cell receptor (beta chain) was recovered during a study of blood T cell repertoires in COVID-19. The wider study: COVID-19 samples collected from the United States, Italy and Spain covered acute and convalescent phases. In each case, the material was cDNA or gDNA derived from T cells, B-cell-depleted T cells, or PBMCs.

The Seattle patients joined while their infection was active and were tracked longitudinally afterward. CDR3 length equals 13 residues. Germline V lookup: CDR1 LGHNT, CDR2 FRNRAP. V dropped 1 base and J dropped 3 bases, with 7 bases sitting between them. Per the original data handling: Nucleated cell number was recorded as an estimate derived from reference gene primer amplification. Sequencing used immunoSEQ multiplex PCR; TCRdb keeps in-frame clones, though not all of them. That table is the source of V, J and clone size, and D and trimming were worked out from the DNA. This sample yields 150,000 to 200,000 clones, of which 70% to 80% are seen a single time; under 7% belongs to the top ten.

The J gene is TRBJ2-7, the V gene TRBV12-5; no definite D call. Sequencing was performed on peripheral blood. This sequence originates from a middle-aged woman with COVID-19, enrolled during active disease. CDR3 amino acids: CASGLGPDYEQYF. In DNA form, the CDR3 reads TGTGCTAGTGGTTTGGGGCCCGACTACGAGCAGTACTTC.